These 20 T cell receptor beta chains originate from one sample sequenced in a study of blood T cell repertoires in COVID-19. Data came from immunoSEQ multiplex PCR; TCRdb stores just in-frame clones and leaves some out. The data hold fewer than 200,000 clones, with around 74% observed a single time. Specimen: peripheral blood. The receptors here all came from an elderly woman with acute or convalescent COVID-19.

The chain couples TRBV11-3 to TRBJ2-1; D remains unclear. V was trimmed by 5 bases and J by 6 bases, leaving 11 bases between them. Germline loops: CDR1 SGHNT, CDR2 YENEEA. The length of the CDR3 is 13 residues. The CDR3 sequence: CASSTYSGNEQFF. CDR3 sequence (DNA): TGTGCCAGCAGCACCTACTCAGGCAATGAGCAGTTCTTC.

The chain joins TRBV27 to TRBJ1-5, with D uncertain. Germline-derived CDR1 and CDR2 are MNHEY and SMNVEV (reference sequence). V lost 7 bases, J lost 10 bases, and 23 bases lay in between. This CDR3 comprises 15 residues. CDR3 protein: CASKSSTGGSLPQHF. CDR3 nucleotides: TGTGCCAGCAAAAGTTCGACGGGCGGGAGTCTTCCCCAGCATTTT.

This chain uses TRBV5-1 with TRBJ2-1; TRBD2 matches at 13 bases. J lost 6 bases, V lost 0 bases, and 24 bases had no gene match. The CDR3 has 23 amino acids. Per the germline V gene, CDR1 is SGHRS and CDR2 is YFSETQ. The CDR3 nucleotides are TGCGCCAGCAGCTTGGCACCGACTAGCGGGGGGAAACCACCCGGCACCCCCCCCAATGAGCAGTTCTTC. It specifies CASSLAPTSGGKPPGTPPNEQFF.

The chain joins TRBV19 to TRBJ1-1; no reliable D call. The germline gives CDR1 LNHDA, CDR2 SQIVND (reference sequence). The CDR3 is 12 amino acids. V was clipped by 9 bases and J by 4 bases, with 12 bases between them. The CDR3 nucleotides read TGTGCCAGCGGGCGAGGGATCACTGAAGCTTTCTTT. Its protein product is CASGRGITEAFF.

The rearrangement uses TRBV6-5 and TRBJ1-1; a weak D match, TRBD1 (5 bases). Trimming took off 10 bases at V and 2 bases at J, with 17 bases between the two ends. CDR1 MNHEY and CDR2 SVGAGI come from the germline V gene. The CDR3 contains 14 residues. Written as DNA, the CDR3 is TGTGCCATTCGTATTATTAGGGGAAACACTGAAGCTTTCTTT. Translated, it gives CAIRIIRGNTEAFF.

The genes are TRBV13 and TRBJ2-2, with TRBD2 as a possible D gene (5 bases). Germline CDR1 is PRHDT and CDR2 is FYEKMQ (reference sequence). The length of the CDR3 is 14 residues. Trimming took 7 bases from V and 0 from J, leaving 9 bases between them. The CDR3 sequence: CASTPGTNTGELFF. The CDR3 DNA sequence: TGTGCCAGCACCCCCGGGACGAACACCGGGGAGCTGTTTTTT.

The chain uses TRBV6-6 and TRBJ2-7, with D uncertain. CDR1 and CDR2 (germline): MNHNY, SVGAGI (reference sequence). The length of the CDR3 is 10 residues. Trimming removed 4 bases at V and 6 bases at J, with 4 bases between. CDR3 nucleotides: TGTGCCAGCAGTTCAGGCGAGCAGTACTTC. It translates to CASSSGEQYF.

A few counts support this clone. The chain links TRBV28 to TRBJ1-3; 11 bases fit TRBD1. CDR3 length: 16 amino acids. CDR1 is MDHEN and CDR2 is SYDVKM in the germline V gene. The V segment lost 3 bases and the J segment 2 bases; nucleotides outside the gene matches: 3. CDR3 nucleotides: TGTGCCAGCAGTTTTGGGACAGGGGGAGCTGGAAACACCATATATTTT. Protein product: CASSFGTGGAGNTIYF.

This rearrangement joins TRBV6-5 to TRBJ2-2; 7 nucleotides agree with TRBD2. Germline V gene sequence: CDR1 MNHEY, CDR2 SVGAGI. The CDR3 contains 12 residues. V lost 8 bases to trimming and J lost 7 bases; unmatched junction nucleotides: 4. The CDR3 spells CASPGRGGELFF. The CDR3 nucleotides are TGTGCCAGCCCGGGGAGGGGCGGGGAGCTGTTTTTT.

V usage is TRBV2 and J usage is TRBJ1-1; TRBD1 agrees at 10 bases. Germline V CDR1 and CDR2: SNHLY, FYNNEI. Trimming cost V 4 bases and J 4 bases; bases outside gene matches: 9. The CDR3 totals 16 residues. CDR3 in DNA: TGTGCCAGCAGTGGGACAGGGGGAGGTGTAGGCACTGAAGCTTTCTTT. Amino acid sequence: CASSGTGGGVGTEAFF. The complete variable domain, with remaining parts taken from reference TRBV2 and TRBJ1-1, reads EPEVTQTPSHQVTQMGQEVILRCVPISNHLYFYWYRQILGQKVEFLVSFYNNEISEKSEIFDDQFSVERPDGSNFTLKIRSTKLEDSAMYFCASSGTGGGVGTEAFFGQGTRLTVV.

This clone was recorded once. The rearrangement joins TRBV9 to TRBJ2-7, with 14 bases matching TRBD2. Germline lookup yields CDR1 SGDLS and CDR2 YYNGEE. Trimming at V came to 0 bases and at J to 6 bases, leaving 5 bases not matched to a gene. The CDR3 contains 16 residues. As DNA, the CDR3 is TGTGCCAGCAGCGTAGCTGGGACTAGCGGGAGTCGCGAGCAGTACTTC. Protein product: CASSVAGTSGSREQYF. Full variable domain (missing parts from reference TRBV9 and TRBJ2-7): DSGVTQTPKHLITATGQRVTLRCSPRSGDLSVYWYQQSLDQGLQFLIQYYNGEERAKGNILERFSAQQFPDLHSELNLSSLELGDSALYFCASSVAGTSGSREQYFGPGTRLTVT.

Only one count was recorded for this clone. Here the CDR3 reads CASSPTGNWNEQYF. The CDR3 region has the DNA TGCGCCAGCAGTCCCACAGGGAACTGGAACGAGCAGTACTTC. V is TRBV5-1 and J is TRBJ2-7; D possibly corresponds to TRBD1 (6 bases). The CDR3 length is 14 residues. CDR1 is SGHRS, CDR2 YFSETQ, per germline. With 5 bases removed from V and 5 bases from J, the gap between germline ends came to 17 bases.

This clone was picked up many times. This chain joins TRBV6-1 and TRBJ1-5; 11 positions match TRBD1. V gave up 6 bases and J gave up 5 bases; unmatched junction bases: 21. The length of the CDR3 is 20 residues. CDR1 is MNHNS and CDR2 is SASEGT in the germline V gene. The CDR3 DNA is TGTGCCAGCAGGGAAACCGGCTGGACAGGGGGCATGAGTAAGGATCAGCCCCAGCATTTT. This translates into CASRETGWTGGMSKDQPQHF.

The rearrangement joins TRBV5-1 to TRBJ1-1, with D perhaps matching TRBD1 (5 bases). Germline V gene sequence: CDR1 SGHRS, CDR2 YFSETQ. The CDR3 is 14 amino acids. Trimming took off 4 bases at V and 1 base at J, with 11 bases between the two ends. The DNA for the CDR3 is TGCGCCAGCAGCACGACAGCAGGGAACACTGAAGCTTTCTTT. Its protein product is CASSTTAGNTEAFF.

This clone has only a few counts. The J gene is TRBJ2-7, the V gene TRBV7-2; TRBD1 matches 12 bases. This CDR3 is 14 amino acids long. Germline CDR1 is SGHTA and CDR2 is FQGNSA. Trimming cost V 4 bases and J 6 bases; bases outside gene matches: 4. The CDR3 sequence is CASSSRDRGLEQYF. CDR3 DNA sequence: TGTGCCAGCAGCTCCCGGGACAGGGGGCTCGAGCAGTACTTC.

V and J are TRBV7-9 and TRBJ1-4; TRBD1 is a possible D gene (6 bases). The germline CDR1 and CDR2 sequences are SEHNR and FQNEAQ (reference sequence). V lost 2 bases and J 8 bases, leaving 18 bases between the germline ends. The CDR3 loop spans 16 amino acids. The CDR3 reads CASSLLGGQHTEKLFF. CDR3 nucleotide sequence: TGTGCCAGCAGCTTACTTGGGGGCCAACATACCGAAAAACTGTTTTTT.

V is TRBV6-1 and J is TRBJ1-6, with D unresolved. The V and J ends lost 2 bases and 0 bases respectively, with 14 bases between them. Germline V gene data show CDR1 as MNHNS and CDR2 as SASEGT. This CDR3 comprises 18 residues. In nucleotides, the CDR3 is TGTGCCAGCAGTGAAAGTTACCCCTATAGCTCCTATAATTCACCCCTCCACTTT. Protein: CASSESYPYSSYNSPLHF.

The gene calls are TRBV24-1 and TRBJ1-2; 11 bases fit TRBD1. V lost 3 bases, J lost 7 bases, and 3 bases stayed unmatched. Germline assignment: CDR1 KGHDR and CDR2 SFDVKD. This CDR3 has 14 amino acids. The CDR3 loop reads CATSDRTGGSGYTF. The CDR3 nucleotides read TGTGCCACCAGTGATCGGACAGGGGGCTCTGGCTACACCTTC.

This clone has more than one count but fewer than ten. The V and J genes are TRBV5-1 and TRBJ1-3; 10 positions agree with TRBD1. The CDR3 covers 16 residues. Germline-derived CDR1 and CDR2 are SGHRS and YFSETQ. J was trimmed by 2 bases and V by 0 bases; bases with no gene match: 2. CDR3 DNA sequence: TGCGCCAGCAGCTTGGCCGGGACAGGGGCTGGAAACACCATATATTTT. Its protein product is CASSLAGTGAGNTIYF.

The chain joins TRBV4-1 to TRBJ2-6; 13 bases are a match to TRBD2. Germline loops: CDR1 MGHRA, CDR2 YSYEKL. CDR3 length: 20 amino acids. J was trimmed by 2 bases and V by 0 bases; bases with no gene match: 7. The CDR3 DNA is TGCGCCAGCAGCCAAGATCCCGGACTAGCGGGAGATGCTGGGGCCAACGTCCTGACTTTC. Translating gives CASSQDPGLAGDAGANVLTF.